This T cell receptor (beta chain) was sequenced for a study of shared clonotypes between healthy human individuals. Overall study: Three CD4 naive, three CD4 memory, two CD8 naive and one CD8 memory plate were used per donor.

The repertoire was sequenced with immunoSEQ multiplex PCR; TCRdb's copy has only in-frame clones and lacks some. The sample has roughly 2.5 million clones, roughly nine tenths seen once. Study-level findings and limits: In having few donors, the study represented limited genetic and exposure-history diversity.

The CDR3 spans 16 residues. Losses at the gene ends were 4 bases for V and 0 bases for J; bases not matched to a gene: 4. Germline lookup yields CDR1 SGHNT and CDR2 YYREEE (reference sequence). This clone was observed a single time. Its antigen is as yet unknown. V gene TRBV5-4 combines with J gene TRBJ2-1; 10 bases agree with TRBD2. The sample taken for sequencing was naive CD4+ T cells sorted from blood. Subset indicated: CD45RA+ positively selected. The receptor comes from a man between 18 and 29 years old in good health. Written as DNA, the CDR3 is TGTGCCAGCAGCGTGGGACTAGCGCGCTCCTACAATGAGCAGTTCTTC. Amino acid sequence: CASSVGLARSYNEQFF.